The clone carrying this TCR beta chain has only one observation. Its matching antigen is unknown. The entry originates in a study of OX40 agonist ivuxolimab in advanced cancers. About the research overall: In this trial design, patients received ivuxolimab intravenously at 0.01 to 10 mg/kg every 2 weeks. In three patients, partial responses were observed, one with hepatocellular carcinoma and two with cutaneous melanoma. Study results and caveats: Researchers report that CD8+ T cells had, on average, more expanded clones than CD4+.

TCRdb keeps only in-frame clones here, not all; method: immunoSEQ multiplex PCR. The sample shows more than 55,000 clones, approximately 92% of them seen only once. This CDR3 has 16 amino acids. Germline values: CDR1 MNHNY, CDR2 SVGAGI (reference sequence). The V gene lost 4 bases and the J gene lost 2 bases, with 17 bases spanning the gap. This sequence was found in an adult with an advanced solid tumor such as melanoma, head and neck, liver or kidney cancer. This rearrangement joins TRBV6-6 to TRBJ1-2; D unresolved. The sequences come from CD4+ or CD8+ T cells sorted from blood, collected in a trial of the OX40 agonist ivuxolimab. As DNA, the CDR3 is TGTGCCAGCAGTTCCAACGATCCTCGACTCAACTATGGCTACACCTTC. Translation: CASSSNDPRLNYGYTF.